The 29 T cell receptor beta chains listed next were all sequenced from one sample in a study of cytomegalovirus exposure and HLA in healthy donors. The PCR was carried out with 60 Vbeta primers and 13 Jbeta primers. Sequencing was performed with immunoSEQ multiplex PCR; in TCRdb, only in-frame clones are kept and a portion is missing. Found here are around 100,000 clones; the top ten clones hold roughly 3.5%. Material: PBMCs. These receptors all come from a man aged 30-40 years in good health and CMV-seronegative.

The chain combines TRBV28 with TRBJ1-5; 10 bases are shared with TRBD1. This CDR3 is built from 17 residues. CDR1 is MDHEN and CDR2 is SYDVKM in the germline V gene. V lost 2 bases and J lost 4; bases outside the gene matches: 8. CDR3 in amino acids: CASSLVGQGNGNQPQHF. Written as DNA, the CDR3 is TGTGCCAGCAGTTTAGTGGGACAGGGGAACGGGAATCAGCCCCAGCATTTT.

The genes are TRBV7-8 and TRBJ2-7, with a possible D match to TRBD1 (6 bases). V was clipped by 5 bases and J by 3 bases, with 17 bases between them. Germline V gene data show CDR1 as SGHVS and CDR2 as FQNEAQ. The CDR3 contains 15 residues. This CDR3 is CASSDLRDTYYEQYF. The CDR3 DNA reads TGTGCCAGCAGCGATCTCCGGGACACCTACTACGAGCAGTACTTC.

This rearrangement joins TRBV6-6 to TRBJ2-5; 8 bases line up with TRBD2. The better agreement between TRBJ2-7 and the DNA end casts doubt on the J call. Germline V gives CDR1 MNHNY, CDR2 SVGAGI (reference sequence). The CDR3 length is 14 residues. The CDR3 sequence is CASSSLGGGYEQYF. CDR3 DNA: TGTGCCAGCAGTTCCCTTGGCGGGGGGTACGAGCAGTACTTC.

CDR3 amino acids: CASFQGAGGYEQYF. DNA for the CDR3: TGTGCCAGCTTCCAAGGAGCGGGGGGTTACGAGCAGTACTTC. The chain combines TRBV21-1 with TRBJ2-7; the D call TRBD2 from the table was never checked on the DNA. TRBV21-1 is tagged as a pseudogene. The CDR3 covers 14 residues.

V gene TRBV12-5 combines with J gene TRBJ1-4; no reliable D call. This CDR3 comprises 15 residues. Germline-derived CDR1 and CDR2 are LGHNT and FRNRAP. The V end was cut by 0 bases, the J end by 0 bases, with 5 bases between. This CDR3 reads CASGLVRATNEKLFF. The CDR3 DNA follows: TGTGCTAGTGGTTTGGTACGAGCAACTAATGAAAAACTGTTTTTT.

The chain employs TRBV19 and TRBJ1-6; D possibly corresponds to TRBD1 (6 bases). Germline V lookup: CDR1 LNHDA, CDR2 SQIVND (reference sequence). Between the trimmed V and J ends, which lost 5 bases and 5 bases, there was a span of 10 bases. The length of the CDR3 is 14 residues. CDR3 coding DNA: TGTGCCAGTAGTCGAGGGGGTGATAATTCACCCCTCCACTTT. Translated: CASSRGGDNSPLHF.

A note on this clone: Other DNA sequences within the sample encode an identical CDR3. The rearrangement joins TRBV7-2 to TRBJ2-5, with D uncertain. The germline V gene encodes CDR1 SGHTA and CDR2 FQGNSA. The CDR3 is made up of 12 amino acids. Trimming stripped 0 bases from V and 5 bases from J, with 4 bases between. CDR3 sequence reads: CASSLARETQYF. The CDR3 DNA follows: TGTGCCAGCAGCTTAGCGAGGGAGACCCAGTACTTC.

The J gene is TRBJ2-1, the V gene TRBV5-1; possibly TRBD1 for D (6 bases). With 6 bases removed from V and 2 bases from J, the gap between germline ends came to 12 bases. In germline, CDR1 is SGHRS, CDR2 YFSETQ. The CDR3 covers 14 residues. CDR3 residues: CASKTGQTYNEQFF. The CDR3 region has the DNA TGCGCCAGCAAAACCGGACAGACCTACAATGAGCAGTTCTTC.

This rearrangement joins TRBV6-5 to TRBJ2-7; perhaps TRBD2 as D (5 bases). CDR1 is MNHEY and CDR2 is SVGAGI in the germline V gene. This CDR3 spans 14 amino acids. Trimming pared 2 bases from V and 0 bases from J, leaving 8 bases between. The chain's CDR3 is CASSYEGSSYEQYF. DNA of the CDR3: TGTGCCAGCAGTTACGAGGGATCCTCCTACGAGCAGTACTTC.

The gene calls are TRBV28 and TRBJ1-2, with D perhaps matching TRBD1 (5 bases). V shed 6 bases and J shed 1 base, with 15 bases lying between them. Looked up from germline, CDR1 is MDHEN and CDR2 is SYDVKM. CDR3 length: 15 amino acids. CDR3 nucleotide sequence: TGTGCCAGCAGAACCACAGGCGCCCTTAACTATGGCTACACCTTC. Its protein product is CASRTTGALNYGYTF.

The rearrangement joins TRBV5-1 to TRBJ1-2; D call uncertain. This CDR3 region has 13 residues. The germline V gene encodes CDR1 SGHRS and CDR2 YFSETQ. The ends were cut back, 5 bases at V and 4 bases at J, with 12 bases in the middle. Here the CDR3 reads CASRETGGYGYTF. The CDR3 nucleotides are TGCGCCAGCAGAGAAACCGGCGGCTATGGCTACACCTTC.

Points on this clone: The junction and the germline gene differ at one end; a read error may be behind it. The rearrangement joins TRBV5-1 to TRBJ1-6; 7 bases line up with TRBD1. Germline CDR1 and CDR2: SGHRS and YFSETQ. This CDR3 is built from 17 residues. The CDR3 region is CASSYGQESSYNSPPHF. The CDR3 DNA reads TGCGCCAGCAGCTACGGACAGGAGAGCTCCTATAATTCACCCCCCCACTTT.

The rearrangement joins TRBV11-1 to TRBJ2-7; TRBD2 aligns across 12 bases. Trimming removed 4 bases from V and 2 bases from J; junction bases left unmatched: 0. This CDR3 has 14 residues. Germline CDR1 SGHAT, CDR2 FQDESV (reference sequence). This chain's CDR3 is CASSSSGGAYEQYF. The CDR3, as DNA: TGTGCCAGCAGCTCTAGCGGGGGGGCCTACGAGCAGTACTTC.

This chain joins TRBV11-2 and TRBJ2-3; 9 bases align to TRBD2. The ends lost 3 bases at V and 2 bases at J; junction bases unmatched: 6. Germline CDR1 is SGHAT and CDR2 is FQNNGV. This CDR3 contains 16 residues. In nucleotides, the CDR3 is TGTGCCAGCAGCTTGTTGCGGGGGGGCATCACAGATACGCAGTATTTT. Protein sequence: CASSLLRGGITDTQYF.

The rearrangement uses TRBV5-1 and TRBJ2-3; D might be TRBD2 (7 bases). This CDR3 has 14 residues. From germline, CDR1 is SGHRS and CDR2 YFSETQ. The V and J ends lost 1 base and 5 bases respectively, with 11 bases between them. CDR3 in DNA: TGCGCCAGCAGCTTGACAGGGAGGGAAGATACGCAGTATTTT. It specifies CASSLTGREDTQYF.

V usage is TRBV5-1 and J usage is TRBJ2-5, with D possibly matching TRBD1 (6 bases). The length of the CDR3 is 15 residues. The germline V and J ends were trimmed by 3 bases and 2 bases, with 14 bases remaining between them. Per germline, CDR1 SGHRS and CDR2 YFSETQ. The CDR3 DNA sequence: TGCGCCAGCAGCTACACAGGGACGATTCAAGAGACCCAGTACTTC. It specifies CASSYTGTIQETQYF.

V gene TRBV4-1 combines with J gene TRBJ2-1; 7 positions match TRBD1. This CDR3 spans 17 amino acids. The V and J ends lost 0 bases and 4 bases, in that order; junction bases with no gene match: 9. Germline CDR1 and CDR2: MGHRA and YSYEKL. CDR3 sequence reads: CASSQERKGARYNEQFF. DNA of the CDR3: TGCGCCAGCAGCCAAGAAAGGAAGGGGGCAAGGTACAATGAGCAGTTCTTC.

The CDR3 DNA reads TGTGCCAGCAGCAGCCGGGACTCTCAAGAGACCCAGTACTTC. Translated, it gives CASSSRDSQETQYF. This chain links TRBV5-4 with TRBJ2-5; tentative D call: TRBD2 (6 bases). Germline CDR1 and CDR2: SGHNT and YYREEE (reference sequence). This CDR3 is built from 14 residues. Trimming pared 4 bases from V and 2 bases from J, leaving 12 bases between.

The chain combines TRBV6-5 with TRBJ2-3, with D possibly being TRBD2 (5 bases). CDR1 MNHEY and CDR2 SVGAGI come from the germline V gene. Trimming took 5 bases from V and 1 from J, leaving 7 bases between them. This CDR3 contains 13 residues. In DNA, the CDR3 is TGTGCCAGCAGTAGGACTGGCACAGATACGCAGTATTTT. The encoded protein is CASSRTGTDTQYF.

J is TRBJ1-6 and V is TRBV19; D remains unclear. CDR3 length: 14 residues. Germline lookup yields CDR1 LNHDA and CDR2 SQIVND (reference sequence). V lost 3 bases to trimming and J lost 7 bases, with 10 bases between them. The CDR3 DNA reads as TGTGCCAGTAGTATTTTCGGTTTGAATTCACCCCTCCACTTT. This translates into CASSIFGLNSPLHF.

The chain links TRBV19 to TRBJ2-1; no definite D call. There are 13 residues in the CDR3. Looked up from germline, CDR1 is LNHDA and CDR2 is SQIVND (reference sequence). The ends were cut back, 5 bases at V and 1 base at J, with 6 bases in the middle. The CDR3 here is CASSYVSYNEQFF. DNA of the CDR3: TGTGCCAGTAGTTATGTGTCCTACAATGAGCAGTTCTTC.

The CDR3 coding sequence is TGTGCCAGCAGCTTTAAACCAGGGGAGACCGGGGAGCTGTTTTTT. This codes for CASSFKPGETGELFF. This chain uses TRBV7-2 with TRBJ2-2, with D possibly being TRBD1 (6 bases). The CDR3 length is 15 residues. Trimming shortened V by 3 bases and J by 5 bases, and 13 bases separated the two germline ends. Germline V gene lookup returns CDR1 SGHTA and CDR2 FQGNSA.

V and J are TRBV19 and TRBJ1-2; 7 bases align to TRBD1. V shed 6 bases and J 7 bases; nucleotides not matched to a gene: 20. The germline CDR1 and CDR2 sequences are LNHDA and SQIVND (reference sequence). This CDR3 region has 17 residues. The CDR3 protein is CASRGEKILQGRSGYTF. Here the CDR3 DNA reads TGTGCCAGTAGGGGGGAAAAGATTTTACAGGGGAGGAGTGGCTACACCTTC.

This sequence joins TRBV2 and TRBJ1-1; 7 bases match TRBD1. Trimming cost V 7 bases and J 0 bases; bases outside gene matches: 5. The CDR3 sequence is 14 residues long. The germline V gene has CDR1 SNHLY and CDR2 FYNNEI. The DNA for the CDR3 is TGTGCCAGCAAGGGGGCCTTGGTGAACACTGAAGCTTTCTTT. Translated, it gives CASKGALVNTEAFF. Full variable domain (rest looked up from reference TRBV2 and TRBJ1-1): EPEVTQTPSHQVTQMGQEVILRCVPISNHLYFYWYRQILGQKVEFLVSFYNNEISEKSEIFDDQFSVERPDGSNFTLKIRSTKLEDSAMYFCASKGALVNTEAFFGQGTRLTVV.

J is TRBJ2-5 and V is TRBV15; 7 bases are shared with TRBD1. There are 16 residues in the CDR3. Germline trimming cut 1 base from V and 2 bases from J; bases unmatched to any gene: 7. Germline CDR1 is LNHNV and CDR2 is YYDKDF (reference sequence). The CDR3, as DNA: TGTGCCACCAGCAGAGGGGGGACAGCTTTACAAGAGACCCAGTACTTC. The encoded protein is CATSRGGTALQETQYF.

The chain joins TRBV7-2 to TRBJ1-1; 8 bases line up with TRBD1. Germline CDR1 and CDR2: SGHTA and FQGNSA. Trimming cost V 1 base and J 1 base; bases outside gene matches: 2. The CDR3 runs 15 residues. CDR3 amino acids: CASSLVGTGNTEAFF. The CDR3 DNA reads TGTGCCAGCAGCTTAGTTGGGACAGGGAACACTGAAGCTTTCTTT.

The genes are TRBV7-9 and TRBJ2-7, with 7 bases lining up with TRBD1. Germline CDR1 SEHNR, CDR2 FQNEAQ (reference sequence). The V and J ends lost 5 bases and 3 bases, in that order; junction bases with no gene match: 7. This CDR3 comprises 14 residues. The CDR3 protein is CASSTRQGGYEQYF. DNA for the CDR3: TGTGCCAGCAGCACAAGACAGGGCGGCTACGAGCAGTACTTC.

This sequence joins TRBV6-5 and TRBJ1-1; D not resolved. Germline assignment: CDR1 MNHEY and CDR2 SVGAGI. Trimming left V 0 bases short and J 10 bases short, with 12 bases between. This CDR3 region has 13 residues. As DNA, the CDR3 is TGTGCCAGCAGTTACTCTTTGGGCCCCGTAGCTTTCTTT. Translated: CASSYSLGPVAFF.

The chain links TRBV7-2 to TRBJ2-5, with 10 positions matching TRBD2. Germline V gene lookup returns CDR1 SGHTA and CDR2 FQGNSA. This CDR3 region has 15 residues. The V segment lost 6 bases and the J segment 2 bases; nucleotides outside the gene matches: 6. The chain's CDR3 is CASSRAGGPQETQYF. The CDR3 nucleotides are TGTGCCAGCAGTCGAGCGGGGGGGCCTCAAGAGACCCAGTACTTC.